This paragraph reports one T cell receptor (beta chain). Its specificity is not known. Libraries were prepared by immunoSEQ multiplex PCR; TCRdb keeps only in-frame clonotypes and omits some of them. The data hold 140,000 or so clones, with approximately 86% observed a single time. The source of the sample is a study of T cell responses to AZD1222 COVID-19 vaccine. Study-level findings and limits: Repertoires were obtained solely post-peak T cell response.

Pooling of second doses given at about 4 or about 12 weeks was done. The CDR3 is made up of 15 amino acids. Germline assignment: CDR1 SGHAT and CDR2 FQNNGV. V was clipped by 5 bases and J by 0 bases, with 13 bases between them. The sequence derives from an adult who received the AZD1222 COVID-19 vaccine. The J gene is TRBJ1-1, the V gene TRBV11-2; D unresolved. The starting material was peripheral blood, obtained 28 days after the second AZD1222 dose. The CDR3 reads CASSLLDLMNTEAFF. The CDR3 DNA follows: TGTGCCAGCAGCCTCCTGGACCTCATGAACACTGAAGCTTTCTTT.